This T cell receptor (beta chain) is from a study of Ad26.COV2.S vaccination and SARS-CoV-2 variants. Regarding treatment: about 20 received Ad26.COV2.S at low or high dose, single or two shots; 5 received placebo; per-sample allocation not given. Following the first vaccine or placebo injection, samples were taken on day 63. Clones were read by immunoSEQ multiplex PCR, and TCRdb kept only the in-frame ones, dropping some. The data show about 350,000 clones, with 80% to 90% seen just once and approximately 4.5% held by the top ten. Sequenced material: peripheral blood, taken in a trial of Ad26.COV2.S vaccine versus placebo. This TCR came from a person aged 18-60 years who received the Ad26.COV2.S COVID-19 vaccine or a placebo.

CDR3 nucleotide sequence: TGTGCCAGCAGTTTAAAGGGTTTGGGGGAGCTGTTTTTT. It yields the protein CASSLKGLGELFF. The chain links TRBV12-3 or TRBV12-4 to TRBJ2-2; D unclear. The CDR3 has 13 residues. Trimming shortened V by 2 bases and J by 8 bases, and 9 bases separated the two germline ends.